This T cell receptor (beta chain) was found in a study of post-analysis software for immune sequencing data. At the level of the study: Several disease courses (relapsing-remitting, secondary progressive and progressive-relapsing) of multiple sclerosis were included.

Included in the TCR beta cDNA libraries were unique molecular identifiers. T cells, about 0.95 to 10 million of them, yielded roughly 550,000 cDNA molecules. Using its own MiXCR run on the PCR reads, TCRdb lists one record per CDR3 protein. The table lists around 700,000 distinct CDR3 sequences, approximately 59% of them singletons, with about 10% in the top ten. This clonotype has more than one count but fewer than ten. What it binds is not known. Study-level findings and limits: For normalized Chao1 diversity, multiple sclerosis patients scored significantly lower than controls did.

Sequencing input: blood. The clonotype originates from a girl aged 2-9 years with multiple sclerosis.

CDR3 protein: CASTPGQSYNEQFF. In DNA form, the CDR3 reads TGTGCCAGCACCCCCGGGCAGAGTTACAATGAGCAGTTCTTC. The chain joins TRBV6-5 to TRBJ2-1; D unclear. V lost 7 bases to trimming and J lost 4 bases, with 14 bases between them. Germline V gene sequence: CDR1 MNHEY, CDR2 SVGAGI. CDR3 length: 14 residues.